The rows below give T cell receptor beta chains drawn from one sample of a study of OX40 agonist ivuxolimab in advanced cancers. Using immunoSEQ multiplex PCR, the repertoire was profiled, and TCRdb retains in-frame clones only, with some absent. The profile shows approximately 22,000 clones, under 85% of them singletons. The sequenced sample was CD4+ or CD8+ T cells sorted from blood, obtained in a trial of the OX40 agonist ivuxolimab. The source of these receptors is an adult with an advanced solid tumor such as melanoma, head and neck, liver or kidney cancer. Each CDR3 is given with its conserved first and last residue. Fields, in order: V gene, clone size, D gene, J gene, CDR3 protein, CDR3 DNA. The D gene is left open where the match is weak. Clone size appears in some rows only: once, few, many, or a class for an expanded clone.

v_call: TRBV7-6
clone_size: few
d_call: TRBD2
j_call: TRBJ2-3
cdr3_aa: CASSPAGLAVTDTQYF
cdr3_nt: TGTGCCAGCAGCCCCGCCGGACTAGCGGTCACAGATACGCAGTATTTT

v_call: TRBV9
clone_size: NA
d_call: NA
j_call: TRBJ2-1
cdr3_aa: CASSVGSYNEQFF
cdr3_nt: TGTGCCAGCAGCGTAGGGTCATACAATGAGCAGTTCTTC

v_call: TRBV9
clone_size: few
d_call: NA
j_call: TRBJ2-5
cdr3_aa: CASSRYAGVETQYF
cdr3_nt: TGTGCCAGCAGTAGGTACGCTGGGGTTGAGACCCAGTACTTC

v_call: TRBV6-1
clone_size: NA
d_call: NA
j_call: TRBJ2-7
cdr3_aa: CASSALADSSYEQYF
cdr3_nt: TGTGCCAGCAGCGCATTGGCGGACAGTTCCTACGAGCAGTACTTC

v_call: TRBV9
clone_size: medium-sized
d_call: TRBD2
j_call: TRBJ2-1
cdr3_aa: CASSSRTSMVGNEQFF
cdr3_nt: TGTGCCAGCAGCTCACGGACTAGCATGGTCGGCAATGAGCAGTTCTTC

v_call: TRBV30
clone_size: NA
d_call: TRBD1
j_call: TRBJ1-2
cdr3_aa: CAWEGTGGFYGYTF
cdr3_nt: TGTGCCTGGGAGGGGACAGGGGGATTTTATGGCTACACCTTC

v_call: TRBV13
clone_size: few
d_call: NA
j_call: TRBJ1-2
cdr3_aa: CASETGSGYGYTF
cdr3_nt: TGTGCCAGTGAAACAGGGTCGGGCTATGGCTACACCTTC

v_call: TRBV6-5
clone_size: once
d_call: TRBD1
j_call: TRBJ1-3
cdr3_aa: CASSLDRGTFGNTIYF
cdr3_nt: TGTGCCAGCAGTTTAGACAGGGGCACGTTTGGAAACACCATATATTTT

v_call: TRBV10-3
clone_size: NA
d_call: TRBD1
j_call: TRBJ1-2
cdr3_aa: CAISEQGRDRGLGSYGYTF
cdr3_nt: TGTGCCATCAGTGAGCAAGGCCGGGACAGGGGGCTTGGTAGCTATGGCTACACCTTC

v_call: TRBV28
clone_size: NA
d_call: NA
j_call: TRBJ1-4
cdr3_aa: CASSPPGDKLFF
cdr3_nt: TGTGCCAGCAGTCCCCCCGGGGATAAACTGTTTTTT

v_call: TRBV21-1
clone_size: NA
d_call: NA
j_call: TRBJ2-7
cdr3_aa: CASSKVMTGGASYEQYF
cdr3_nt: TGTGCCAGCAGCAAAGTTATGACAGGGGGTGCGAGTTACGAGCAGTACTTC

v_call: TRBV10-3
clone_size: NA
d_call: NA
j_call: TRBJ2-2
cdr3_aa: CAISPILVRGNTGELFF
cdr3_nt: TGTGCCATCAGCCCGATTTTGGTGAGAGGGAACACCGGGGAGCTGTTTTTT

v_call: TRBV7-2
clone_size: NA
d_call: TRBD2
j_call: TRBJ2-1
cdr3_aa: CASSPRREAGRRNEQFF
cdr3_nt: TGTGCCAGCAGCCCCCGGAGGGAAGCGGGAAGAAGGAATGAGCAGTTCTTC

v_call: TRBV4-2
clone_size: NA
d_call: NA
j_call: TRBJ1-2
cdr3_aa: CASSQEPGNYGYTF
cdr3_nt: TGTGCCAGCAGCCAGGAACCGGGGAACTATGGCTACACCTTC

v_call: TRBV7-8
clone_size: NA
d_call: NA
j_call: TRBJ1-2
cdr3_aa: CASSGDRMTSYGYTF
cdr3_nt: TGTGCCAGCAGCGGTGACCGGATGACCTCCTATGGCTACACCTTC

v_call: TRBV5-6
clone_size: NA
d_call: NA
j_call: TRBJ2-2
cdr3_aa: CASSLAGNTGELFF
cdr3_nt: TGTGCCAGCAGCTTGGCTGGGAACACCGGGGAGCTGTTTTTT

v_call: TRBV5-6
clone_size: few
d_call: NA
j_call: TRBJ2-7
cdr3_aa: CASSYSYEQYF
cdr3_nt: TGTGCCAGCAGCTACTCCTACGAGCAGTACTTC

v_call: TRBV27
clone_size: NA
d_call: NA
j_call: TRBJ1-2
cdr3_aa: CASSLYPSGGQVGYTF
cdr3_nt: TGTGCCAGCAGTTTATACCCTAGCGGAGGGCAGGTGGGCTACACCTTC

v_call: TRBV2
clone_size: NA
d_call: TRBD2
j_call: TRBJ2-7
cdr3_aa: CASSVDGRAGYEQYF
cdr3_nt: TGTGCCAGCAGTGTTGACGGGAGGGCCGGGTACGAGCAGTACTTC

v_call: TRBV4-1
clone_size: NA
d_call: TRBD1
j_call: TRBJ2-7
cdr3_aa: CASSQGLTGGYEQYF
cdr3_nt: TGCGCCAGCAGCCAAGGACTGACAGGGGGCTACGAGCAGTACTTC

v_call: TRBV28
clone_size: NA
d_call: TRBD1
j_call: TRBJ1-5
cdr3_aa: CASRRLTGTGHQPQHF
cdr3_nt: TGTGCCAGCAGGCGACTCACCGGGACAGGGCATCAGCCCCAGCATTTT

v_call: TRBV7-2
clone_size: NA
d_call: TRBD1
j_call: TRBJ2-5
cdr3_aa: CASSLQGANQETQYF
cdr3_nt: TGTGCCAGCAGCTTACAGGGGGCGAATCAAGAGACCCAGTACTTC

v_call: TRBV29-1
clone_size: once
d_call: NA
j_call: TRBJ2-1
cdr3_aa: CSVVGMNNEQFF
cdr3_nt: TGCAGCGTTGTTGGGATGAACAATGAGCAGTTCTTC

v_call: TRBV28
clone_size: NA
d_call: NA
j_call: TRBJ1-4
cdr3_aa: CASSSASEATNEKLFF
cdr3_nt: TGTGCCAGCAGTTCTGCTTCGGAGGCAACTAATGAAAAACTGTTTTTT

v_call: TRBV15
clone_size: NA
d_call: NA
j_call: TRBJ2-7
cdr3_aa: CATAGGGGSYEQYF
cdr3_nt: TGTGCCACCGCCGGCGGGGGCGGCTCCTACGAGCAGTACTTC

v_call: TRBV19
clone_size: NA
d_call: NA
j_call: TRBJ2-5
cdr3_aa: CASRKEQVEWETQYF
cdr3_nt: TGTGCCAGTAGAAAGGAGCAGGTTGAGTGGGAGACCCAGTACTTC

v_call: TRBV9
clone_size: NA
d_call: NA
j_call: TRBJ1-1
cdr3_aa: CASSLRLNTEAFF
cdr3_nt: TGTGCCAGCAGCCTGAGATTGAACACTGAAGCTTTCTTT

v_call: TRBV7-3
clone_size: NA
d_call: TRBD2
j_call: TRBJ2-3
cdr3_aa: CASSSSGYSTDTQYF
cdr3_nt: TGTGCCAGCAGTTCTAGCGGGTATAGCACAGATACGCAGTATTTT

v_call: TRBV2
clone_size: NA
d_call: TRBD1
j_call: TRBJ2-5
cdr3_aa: CASSESDQGAQETQYF
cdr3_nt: TGTGCCAGCAGTGAATCTGATCAGGGGGCTCAGGAGACCCAGTACTTC